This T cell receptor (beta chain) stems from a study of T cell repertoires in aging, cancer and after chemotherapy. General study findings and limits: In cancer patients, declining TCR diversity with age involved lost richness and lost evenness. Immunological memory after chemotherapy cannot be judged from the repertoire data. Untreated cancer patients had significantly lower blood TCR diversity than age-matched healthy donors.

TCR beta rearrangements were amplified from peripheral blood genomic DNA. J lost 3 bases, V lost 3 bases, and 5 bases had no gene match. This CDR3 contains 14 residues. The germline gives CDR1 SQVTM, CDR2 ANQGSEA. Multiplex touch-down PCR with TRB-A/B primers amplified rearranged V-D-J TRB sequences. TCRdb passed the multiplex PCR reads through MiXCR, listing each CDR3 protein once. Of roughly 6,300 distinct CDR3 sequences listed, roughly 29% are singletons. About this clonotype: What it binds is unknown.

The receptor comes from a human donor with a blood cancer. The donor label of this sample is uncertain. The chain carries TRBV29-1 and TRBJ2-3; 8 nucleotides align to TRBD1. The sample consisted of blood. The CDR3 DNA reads TGCAGCGTTGATCGTCAGGGGGCAACAGATACGCAGTATTTT. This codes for CSVDRQGATDTQYF.